One and the same sample provided the 32 T cell receptor beta chains below, sequenced in a study of tumor-infiltrating lymphocytes in oesophageal squamous cell carcinoma. TCRdb recomputed calls from the PCR reads with MiXCR, one row per CDR3 protein. The table shows 18,000 or so distinct CDR3 sequences, with 40% to 55% occurring only once. The specimen was esophageal tumor tissue. These receptors came from a male donor with esophageal squamous cell carcinoma.

This chain uses TRBV7-2 with TRBJ2-5; TRBD2 agrees at 9 bases. Judging by the DNA end, TRBJ2-7 fits better; the J call may be wrong. Germline-derived CDR1 and CDR2 are SGHTA and FQGNSA. The length of the CDR3 is 18 residues. The CDR3 region is CASSLSVASGTWSDEQYF. CDR3 DNA sequence: TGTGCCAGCAGCTTAAGCGTGGCTAGCGGGACATGGAGCGACGAGCAGTACTTC.

V and J are TRBV10-3 and TRBJ2-4; the D gene is possibly TRBD2 (5 bases). The assigned J gene may be wrong: the sequence end matches TRBJ2-1 better. The CDR3 has 15 residues. Germline-derived CDR1 and CDR2 are ENHRY and SYGVKD. CDR3 amino acids: CAISEGLGETYEQFF. Here the CDR3 DNA reads TGTGCCATCAGTGAAGGGCTCGGGGAGACATATGAGCAGTTCTTC.

This clonotype was seen at least ten times. The chain is built from TRBV11-1 and TRBJ2-7, with TRBD2 matching over 12 bases. The CDR3 covers 14 residues. Germline V gene lookup returns CDR1 SGHAT and CDR2 FQDESV (reference sequence). J was trimmed by 6 bases and V by 6 bases; bases with no gene match: 6. CDR3 DNA sequence: TGTGCCAGCAGGCGGACTAGCGGGACGGGCGAGCAGTACTTC. Encoded protein: CASRRTSGTGEQYF.

This clonotype is deemed large. The chain uses TRBV7-2 and TRBJ2-7, with a tentative D call TRBD1 (5 bases). This CDR3 region has 14 residues. Germline CDR1 reads SGHTA; CDR2 reads FQGNSA. Between the trimmed V and J ends, which lost 4 bases and 1 base, there was a span of 11 bases. CDR3 in amino acids: CASSSKAGSYEQYF. CDR3 bases: TGTGCCAGCAGCTCGAAGGCAGGGTCCTACGAGCAGTACTTC.

This clonotype is categorized as medium-sized. V and J are TRBV6-1 and TRBJ1-5; D not certain. The CDR3 length is 13 residues. In germline, CDR1 is MNHNS, CDR2 SASEGT. Trimming shortened V by 9 bases and J by 4 bases, and 13 bases separated the two germline ends. For the CDR3, the DNA is TGTGCCAGTCGGGGTAAGGTAAATCAGCCCCAGCATTTT. This encodes CASRGKVNQPQHF.

V is TRBV6-1 and J is TRBJ2-3; 9 bases agree with TRBD1. CDR1 is MNHNS and CDR2 is SASEGT in the germline V gene. Trimming at V came to 6 bases and at J to 1 base, leaving 5 bases not matched to a gene. The CDR3 totals 15 residues. DNA for the CDR3: TGTGCCAGCAGCAAACGACAGGGGGGCACAGATACGCAGTATTTT. Translated: CASSKRQGGTDTQYF.

This clonotype was observed a few times. The chain joins TRBV10-3 to TRBJ1-6; D ambiguous. The germline V gene has CDR1 ENHRY and CDR2 SYGVKD. The CDR3 contains 15 residues. V was pared by 0 bases and J by 7 bases, with 10 bases between. CDR3 DNA sequence: TGTGCCATCAGTGAGTCGGCGGGTAGCAATTCACCCCTCCACTTT. Protein product: CAISESAGSNSPLHF.

This clonotype was recorded at least ten times. The rearrangement joins TRBV6-1 to TRBJ1-5; weak D call: TRBD1 (6 bases). Germline V gene data show CDR1 as MNHNS and CDR2 as SASEGT. V lost 5 bases to trimming and J lost 4 bases, with 27 bases between them. The CDR3 extends over 19 amino acids. The CDR3 is CASSQERRGGGIRNQPQHF. The CDR3 region has the DNA TGTGCCAGCAGTCAAGAGAGAAGGGGAGGGGGTATAAGGAATCAGCCCCAGCATTTT.

In its sample, this clonotype was seen a few times. The chain combines TRBV12-3 or TRBV12-4 with TRBJ2-5; TRBD1 might be the D (6 bases). The DNA end lines up better with TRBJ2-7; the J call may be wrong. The CDR3 sequence is 13 residues long. In nucleotides, the CDR3 is TGTGCCAGCAGTTGGACAGTTGCCTACGAGCAGTACTTC. Encoded protein: CASSWTVAYEQYF.

This clonotype was seen repeatedly, ten times or more. The chain uses TRBV28 and TRBJ2-3; TRBD1 or TRBD2 may be the D gene (6 bases each). The CDR3 sequence is 15 residues long. Trimming cost V 5 bases and J 6 bases, with 18 bases left between them. Germline CDR1 MDHEN, CDR2 SYDVKM. The CDR3 spells CASSPLAGGGDTQYF. CDR3 DNA sequence: TGTGCCAGCAGTCCCCTGGCCGGAGGGGGGGATACGCAGTATTTT.

The sample holds many counts of this clonotype. CDR3 in amino acids: CASSRRDRGASEQYF. The DNA for the CDR3 is TGTGCCAGCAGCAGACGGGACAGGGGGGCCTCCGAGCAGTACTTC. The gene calls are TRBV12-3 or TRBV12-4 and TRBJ2-7; 11 bases agree with TRBD1. The V and J ends lost 6 bases and 6 bases, in that order; junction bases with no gene match: 10. This CDR3 has 15 residues.

This clonotype was detected once. As the CDR3 is not closed by the conserved phenylalanine or tryptophan, this likely results from a read error. No DNA is shown, since the ends of the CDR3 on it are uncertain; the CDR3 is the one TCRdb lists. This chain links TRBV7-2 with TRBJ2-3; TRBD2, the table's D call, was not compared with the DNA. Ends included, the CDR3 has 10 residues. CDR1 and CDR2 (germline): SGHTA, FQGNSA. CDR3 sequence reads: CASSHPLAGT.

This clonotype was observed at least ten times. V and J are TRBV7-8 and TRBJ1-2; D perhaps matches TRBD1 (5 bases). Germline loops: CDR1 SGHVS, CDR2 FQNEAQ. V lost 1 base and J lost 8, with 11 bases in between. The CDR3 loop spans 13 amino acids. The CDR3 DNA is TGTGCCAGCAGCTTAGACAGGTTTGGCGGCTACACCTTC. This codes for CASSLDRFGGYTF.

The chain joins TRBV7-8 to TRBJ2-3; D is unclear. The J call may be in error: the DNA end matches TRBJ2-7 better. The CDR3 spans 12 residues. Germline CDR1 is SGHVS and CDR2 is FQNEAQ. As DNA, the CDR3 is TGTGCCAGCAGCTTAGTAATTAATGAGCAGTACTTC. Protein sequence: CASSLVINEQYF.

This clonotype was seen at least ten times. The rearrangement uses TRBV7-8 and TRBJ2-1; D is possibly TRBD1 or TRBD2 (5 bases each). V gave up 5 bases and J gave up 0 bases, with 14 bases separating them. Germline values: CDR1 SGHVS, CDR2 FQNEAQ. CDR3 size: 16 residues. This chain's CDR3 is CASSRDGQSSYNEQFF. The CDR3 DNA is TGTGCCAGCAGCCGGGACGGTCAGAGCTCCTACAATGAGCAGTTCTTC.

This clonotype was detected a few times. The V and J genes are TRBV2 and TRBJ2-5; D gene unclear. Between the trimmed V and J ends, which lost 6 bases and 0 bases, there was a span of 11 bases. CDR1 is SNHLY and CDR2 is FYNNEI in the germline V gene. This CDR3 has 14 residues. In DNA form, the CDR3 reads TGTGCCAGCAGGAGAGTCGAAAACCAAGAGACCCAGTACTTC. Protein: CASRRVENQETQYF.

In its sample, this clonotype was seen a few times. The conserved closing phenylalanine or tryptophan is absent in this CDR3, likely reflecting a read error. It is unclear where the CDR3 begins or ends on the DNA, so no DNA is shown, and the CDR3 is as TCRdb lists it. The J gene is TRBJ1-6, the V gene TRBV7-8; TRBD1 is the table's D call and was not checked against the DNA. Ends included, the CDR3 has 20 residues. The germline CDR1 and CDR2 sequences are SGHVS and FQNEAQ. CDR3 residues: CASSLILVGDRAQETQYFGP.

On this clonotype: The missing conserved phenylalanine or tryptophan at the end of this CDR3 makes a read error likely. It is unclear where the CDR3 begins or ends on the DNA, so no DNA is shown, and the CDR3 is as TCRdb lists it. V and J are TRBV7-8 and TRBJ2-6; the table calls TRBD2, which could not be checked here. The CDR3 has 11 residues if both end residues are counted. CDR1 is SGHVS and CDR2 is FQNEAQ in the germline V gene. The CDR3 is CASSLRGLDFS.

This clonotype was counted a few times. V usage is TRBV7-3 and J usage is TRBJ2-5; 13 positions match TRBD2. V was clipped by 5 bases and J by 9 bases; unmatched bases: 15. Per the germline V gene, CDR1 is SGHTA and CDR2 is FQGTGA. This CDR3 contains 17 residues. CDR3 sequence reads: CASSPNSLAGGSVAQYF. The CDR3 nucleotides are TGTGCCAGCAGCCCCAACTCACTAGCGGGAGGGTCCGTGGCCCAGTACTTC.

The chain has TRBV7-2 and TRBJ2-4, with TRBD1 identical over 9 bases. The DNA end favors TRBJ1-2, so the J call may be wrong. Germline loops: CDR1 SGHTA, CDR2 FQGNSA. The CDR3 runs to 16 residues. This chain's CDR3 is CASSLVQGAHNYGYTF. For the CDR3, the DNA is TGTGCCAGCAGCTTAGTACAGGGGGCTCATAACTATGGCTACACCTTC.

The V and J genes are TRBV12-3 or TRBV12-4 and TRBJ2-5; unclear D gene. Trimming cost V 3 bases and J 0 bases, with 20 bases left between them. CDR3 length: 18 residues. Written as DNA, the CDR3 is TGTGCCAGCAGTTTTTCGATTGTGGTTGGGTGGGACCAAGAGACCCAGTACTTC. Amino acid sequence: CASSFSIVVGWDQETQYF.

This clonotype occurred many times. The chain recombines TRBV5-1 with TRBJ2-2; D gene uncertain. Per the germline V gene, CDR1 is SGHRS and CDR2 is YFSETQ. The CDR3 extends over 13 amino acids. Trimming left V 0 bases short and J 0 bases short, with 0 bases between. CDR3 residues: CASSLANTGELFF. As DNA, the CDR3 is TGCGCCAGCAGCTTGGCGAACACCGGGGAGCTGTTTTTT.

The chain combines TRBV24-1 with TRBJ1-5; D might be TRBD1 (6 bases). The CDR3 covers 14 residues. The germline gives CDR1 KGHDR, CDR2 SFDVKD. V lost 3 bases and J 7 bases, leaving 12 bases between the germline ends. In DNA form, the CDR3 reads TGTGCCACCAGTGATCCCCCAGACAGGCAGCCCCAGCATTTT. Translating it yields CATSDPPDRQPQHF.

This chain uses TRBV6-8 with TRBJ2-7; D is undetermined. CDR3 length: 15 residues. Trimming pared 0 bases from V and 6 bases from J, leaving 15 bases between. Germline V gene lookup returns CDR1 MNHGY and CDR2 SAAAGT. The CDR3 is CASSYSEPSLSEQYF. As DNA, the CDR3 is TGTGCCAGCAGTTACTCGGAACCGAGTCTAAGCGAGCAGTACTTC.

The chain links TRBV12-3 or TRBV12-4 to TRBJ2-7; 14 bases align to TRBD2. This CDR3 contains 14 residues. Trimming cost V 5 bases and J 3 bases; bases outside gene matches: 0. The CDR3 region has the DNA TGTGCCAGCAGTGGACTAGCGGGAGGCTACGAGCAGTACTTC. This encodes CASSGLAGGYEQYF.

The sample holds a few counts of this clonotype. The J gene is TRBJ2-7, the V gene TRBV5-4; tentative D call: TRBD1 (6 bases). Trimming removed 0 bases at V and 3 bases at J, with 16 bases between. CDR3 length: 16 residues. CDR1 and CDR2 from the germline V gene are SGHNT and YYREEE (reference sequence). CDR3 coding DNA: TGTGCCAGCAGCTTGGGGAACGACAGGACCTTCTACGAGCAGTACTTC. Its translation is CASSLGNDRTFYEQYF.

This clonotype has more than one count but fewer than ten. The J gene is TRBJ2-7, the V gene TRBV18; D not certain. There are 15 residues in the CDR3. Trimming took 2 bases from V and 0 from J, leaving 11 bases between them. Germline V gene data show CDR1 as KGHSH and CDR2 as LQKENI. CDR3 DNA sequence: TGTGCCAGCTCACCAGGACGGAGAAGCTCCTACGAGCAGTACTTC. This sequence encodes CASSPGRRSSYEQYF.

This clonotype was seen many times. The genes are TRBV28 and TRBJ2-3; tentatively, D is TRBD1 or TRBD2 (5 bases each). The V gene lost 2 bases and the J gene lost 1 base, with 10 bases spanning the gap. CDR3 length equals 15 residues. CDR1 is MDHEN, CDR2 SYDVKM, per germline. CDR3 sequence (DNA): TGTGCCAGCAGTTTAAGAGGGGCCGGCACAGATACGCAGTATTTT. This gives the protein CASSLRGAGTDTQYF.

The count of this clonotype is one. This likely comes from a read error, as the CDR3 has no conserved phenylalanine or tryptophan at its end. It is unclear where the CDR3 begins or ends on the DNA, so no DNA is shown, and the CDR3 is as TCRdb lists it. V and J are TRBV12-3 or TRBV12-4 and TRBJ2-4; the listed D gene, TRBD1, was not tested against the DNA. The CDR3 is made up of 16 amino acids, end residues included. CDR3 sequence: CASSAPGQIVGYTFGS.

By share, this clonotype ranks as medium-sized. This chain's CDR3 is CASSSLDREGVGFF. The CDR3 DNA is TGTGCCAGCAGCTCTTTGGACAGGGAGGGGGTTGGATTCTTC. The chain uses TRBV11-2 and TRBJ2-1, with D maybe TRBD1 (8 bases). V lost 4 bases, J lost 16 bases, and 23 bases lay in between. There are 14 residues in the CDR3. CDR1 is SGHAT, CDR2 FQNNGV, per germline.

Ten or more counts support this clonotype. The rearrangement joins TRBV24-1 to TRBJ2-5, with 12 bases that match TRBD2. CDR1 is KGHDR, CDR2 SFDVKD, per germline. The V gene end was trimmed by 4 bases and the J gene end by 3 bases; junction bases not matched to a gene: 5. CDR3 length: 16 amino acids. The CDR3 here is CATSEAGLAGKETQYF. Here the CDR3 DNA reads TGTGCCACCAGTGAAGCTGGACTAGCGGGAAAAGAGACCCAGTACTTC.

A few counts support this clonotype. The chain joins TRBV7-2 to TRBJ2-1; D is undetermined. The J call may not be correct, given that the DNA end is closer to TRBJ2-7. Germline CDR1 SGHTA, CDR2 FQGNSA. The CDR3 totals 14 residues. The DNA of the CDR3 is TGTGCCAGCAGCTTACCCAGTGAGGTCCGCGAGCAGTACTTC. Translation gives CASSLPSEVREQYF.